This T cell receptor beta chain stems from a study of T cells in Graves' hyperthyroidism and ophthalmopathy. Study-wide context: Peripheral blood was taken when the disease was first diagnosed, before any treatment began.

Germline CDR1 and CDR2: MNHEY and SMNVEV (reference sequence). There are 15 residues in the CDR3. Trimming cost V 2 bases and J 7 bases, with 14 bases left between them. The TCR beta CDR3 regions underwent amplification using RNA transcripts as the source. HTBI primers drove first-round RT-PCR of the TCR CDR3. One entry per CDR3 protein results from TCRdb running MiXCR on the multiplex PCR reads. In the table there are hundreds of thousands of distinct CDR3 sequences, about 18% of which are singletons. This clonotype showed up many times. Absence of ophthalmopathy progression within 18 months defined stable Graves' hyperthyroidism. Patients having uncontrolled infection, another autoimmune disease, pregnancy or lactation were not included. Out of roughly 9.1 ml of fresh peripheral blood came the PBMCs.

The chain couples TRBV27 to TRBJ2-2, with D perhaps assigned TRBD1 or TRBD2 (5 bases each). This sequence was found in a woman younger than 30 with Graves' hyperthyroidism. The sample was blood. The CDR3 region has the DNA TGTGCCAGCAGTTTAGAGGGGCGTCGAGGCGGGGAGCTGTTTTTT. This sequence encodes CASSLEGRRGGELFF.